This T cell receptor beta chain stems from a study of OX40 agonist ivuxolimab in advanced cancers. Germline V CDR1 and CDR2: PRHDT, FYEKMQ (reference sequence). The CDR3 consists of 16 residues. The V gene lost 0 bases and the J gene lost 1 base, with 10 bases spanning the gap. Clones were read by immunoSEQ multiplex PCR, and TCRdb kept only the in-frame ones, dropping some. The sample includes about 20,000 clones, 75% to 90% of them seen just once. The specimen comprised CD4+ or CD8+ T cells sorted from blood, sampled in a trial of the OX40 agonist ivuxolimab. The V call is TRBV13, the J call TRBJ1-5; tentatively, D is TRBD1 (5 bases). The source of this sequence is an adult with an advanced solid tumor such as melanoma, head and neck, liver or kidney cancer. The DNA of the CDR3 is TGTGCCAGCAGCTTAGGTCGGGGCGGCAGCAATCAGCCCCAGCATTTT. Translated: CASSLGRGGSNQPQHF.